This T cell receptor beta chain was captured by sequencing in a study of early T cells in non-severe SARS-CoV-2 infection. Notes on the study in general: Clonotype matching in VDJdb favored anti-spike CD8 responses and did not capture private and CD4 specificities.

This clonotype was picked up many times. Its antigen remains unidentified. Individual cDNA molecules received unique molecular identifiers. MiXCR was run by TCRdb on the 5' RACE reads, yielding one entry per CDR3 protein. This table holds roughly 45,000 distinct CDR3 sequences, 6.2% found once. Germline values: CDR1 MNHEY, CDR2 SMNVEV (reference sequence). V trimming: 10 bases; J trimming: 9 bases; junction bases outside the gene matches: 16. This CDR3 region has 14 residues. The source is an adult who was a healthcare worker with PCR-confirmed SARS-CoV-2 infection or an uninfected control (not recorded which). This chain uses TRBV27 with TRBJ1-2, with 8 bases matching TRBD1. The input for sequencing was whole blood, taken at baseline. CDR3 sequence: CAIHNYRGWRRYTF. The CDR3 DNA is TGTGCCATCCATAACTACAGGGGGTGGCGACGCTACACCTTC.